This T cell receptor beta chain came from a study of human T cells and chemical hapten exposure. Findings and limits, study-wide: It should be noted that donors had alopecia, so their immune response may differ from healthy people's. No alteration of TCRs above 1 in 1000 frequency was seen with DPC sensitization.

Each CDR3 protein is one row after TCRdb ran MiXCR on the RACE reads. This table holds more than 300,000 distinct CDR3 sequences, roughly 4.6% found once. V was cut by 4 bases and J by 13 bases, with 27 bases left in between. Germline V gene sequence: CDR1 SGHKS, CDR2 YYEKEE (reference sequence). There are 15 residues in the CDR3. In this sample, this clonotype turned up a few times. Its antigen is not identified. Time point indicated: pre-sensitization, week 0. Treatment noted: therapeutic diphenylcyclopropenone sensitization with weekly scalp DPC. This chain links TRBV5-5 with TRBJ2-7; possible D gene TRBD1, 5 bases. This material consisted of whole blood, taken in connection with sensitization to the hapten diphenylcyclopropenone (DPC). The receptor comes from a woman aged 45 to 65 with alopecia areata. Some clones in this sample may be carry-over from other donors' samples. The CDR3 nucleotides read TGTGCCAGCAGCGCGAACAGGCCCCCGGTCCATGAGGAATACTTC. It codes for CASSANRPPVHEEYF.